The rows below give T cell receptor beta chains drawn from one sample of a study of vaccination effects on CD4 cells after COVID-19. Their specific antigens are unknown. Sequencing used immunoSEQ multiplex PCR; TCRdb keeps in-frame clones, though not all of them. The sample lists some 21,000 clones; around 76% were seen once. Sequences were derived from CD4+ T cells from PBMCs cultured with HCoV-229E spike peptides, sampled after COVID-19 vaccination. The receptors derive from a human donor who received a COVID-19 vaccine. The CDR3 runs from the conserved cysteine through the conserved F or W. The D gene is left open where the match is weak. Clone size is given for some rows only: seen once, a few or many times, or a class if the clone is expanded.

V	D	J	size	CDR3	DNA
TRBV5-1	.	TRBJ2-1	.	CASSPYGDHYNEQFF	TGCGCCAGCAGCCCCTATGGGGATCACTACAATGAGCAGTTCTTC
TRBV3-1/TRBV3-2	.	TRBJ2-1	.	CASSQGDYRGNEQFF	TGTGCCAGCAGCCAAGGAGACTATCGGGGCAATGAGCAGTTCTTC
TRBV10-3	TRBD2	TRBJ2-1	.	CAISSLSGGFNEQFF	TGTGCCATCTCCTCCTTGAGCGGGGGGTTCAATGAGCAGTTCTTC
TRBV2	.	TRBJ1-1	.	CASSARWNTEAFF	TGTGCCAGCAGTGCTCGGTGGAACACTGAAGCTTTCTTT
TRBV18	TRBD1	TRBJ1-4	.	CASSKNRDSRLTNEKLFF	TGTGCCAGCTCGAAAAACCGGGACAGTAGATTAACTAATGAAAAACTGTTTTTT
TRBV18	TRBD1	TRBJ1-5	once	CASSNPGGYSNQPQHF	TGTGCCAGCTCCAATCCAGGGGGGTATAGCAATCAGCCCCAGCATTTT
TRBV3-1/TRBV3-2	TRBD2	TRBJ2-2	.	CASSQEFAGGVAGELFF	TGTGCCAGCAGCCAAGAATTCGCGGGAGGGGTCGCCGGGGAGCTGTTTTTT
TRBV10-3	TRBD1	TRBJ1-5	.	CATSIGGLSNQPQHF	TGTGCCACCTCCATAGGGGGCTTGAGCAATCAGCCCCAGCATTTT
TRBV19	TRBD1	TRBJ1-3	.	CASSQPRQGHSGNTIYF	TGTGCCAGTAGTCAACCCCGACAGGGCCACTCTGGAAACACCATATATTTT
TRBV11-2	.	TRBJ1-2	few	CASSGILEPPLGYTF	TGTGCCAGCAGCGGAATTCTGGAACCTCCTCTTGGCTACACCTTC
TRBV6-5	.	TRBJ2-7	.	CASSPIFGAYEQYF	TGTGCCAGCAGCCCCATCTTTGGGGCCTACGAGCAGTACTTC
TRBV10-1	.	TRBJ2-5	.	CASSKVEGTQYF	TGCGCCAGCAGTAAGGTGGAGGGGACCCAGTACTTC
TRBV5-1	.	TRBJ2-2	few	CASSLEGGRSGELFF	TGCGCCAGCAGCTTGGAAGGGGGAAGGTCCGGGGAGCTGTTTTTT
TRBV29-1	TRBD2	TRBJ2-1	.	CSVKGLAGGSEQFF	TGCAGCGTTAAAGGACTAGCGGGAGGGTCCGAGCAGTTCTTC
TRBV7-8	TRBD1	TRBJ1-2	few	CASSPGRTGGLGYTF	TGTGCCAGCAGCCCCGGCCGGACAGGGGGCCTGGGCTACACCTTC
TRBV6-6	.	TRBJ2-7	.	CASTNGRGTYEQYF	TGTGCCAGCACCAATGGGAGAGGGACCTACGAGCAGTACTTC
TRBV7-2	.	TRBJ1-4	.	CASSLPGVANEKLFF	TGTGCCAGCAGCCTCCCAGGGGTAGCTAATGAAAAACTGTTTTTT
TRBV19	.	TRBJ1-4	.	CASSIEGRINEKLFF	TGTGCCAGTAGTATCGAAGGACGAATTAATGAAAAACTGTTTTTT
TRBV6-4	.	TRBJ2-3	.	CASSDRETDTQYF	TGTGCCAGCAGTGACAGGGAGACAGATACGCAGTATTTT
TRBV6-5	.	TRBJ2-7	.	CASSIRDSKVGEQYF	TGTGCCAGCAGCATCCGGGACTCCAAAGTCGGCGAGCAGTACTTC
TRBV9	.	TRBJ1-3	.	CASSVLGTSGNTIYF	TGTGCCAGCAGCGTTCTGGGGACCTCTGGAAACACCATATATTTT
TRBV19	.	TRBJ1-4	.	CASSHTGTILYGEKLFF	TGTGCCAGTAGTCATACAGGAACAATCCTTTATGGGGAAAAACTGTTTTTT
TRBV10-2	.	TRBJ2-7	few	CASSGMMRGTFTYEQYF	TGCGCCAGCAGTGGTATGATGAGAGGCACCTTTACCTACGAGCAGTACTTC
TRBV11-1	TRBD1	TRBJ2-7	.	CASSFRDRSSYEQYF	TGTGCCAGCAGCTTCCGGGACAGGAGCTCCTACGAGCAGTACTTC
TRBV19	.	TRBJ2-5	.	CATGWGGLQETQYF	TGTGCCACGGGGTGGGGGGGCCTCCAAGAGACCCAGTACTTC
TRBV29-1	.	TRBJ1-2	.	CSVRPTRYGYTF	TGCAGCGTCCGACCCACTAGGTATGGCTACACCTTC
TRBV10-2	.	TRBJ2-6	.	CASCSGGGISGANVLTF	TGCGCCAGCTGCTCTGGGGGCGGGATCTCTGGGGCCAACGTCCTGACTTTC
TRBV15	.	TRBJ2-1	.	CATSRDPTGGNEQFF	TGTGCCACCAGCAGAGATCCTACAGGTGGGAATGAGCAGTTCTTC
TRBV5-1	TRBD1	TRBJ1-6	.	CASSSNTGANSPLHF	TGCGCCAGCAGCTCGAACACAGGGGCTAATTCACCCCTCCACTTT
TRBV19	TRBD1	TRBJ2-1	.	CASTSDRFYNEQFF	TGTGCCAGTACCTCGGACAGGTTCTACAATGAGCAGTTCTTC
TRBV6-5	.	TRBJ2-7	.	CASSYLNSGVYEQYF	TGTGCCAGCAGTTACCTAAACTCCGGAGTCTACGAGCAGTACTTC